Listed here are 18 T cell receptor beta chains from one sample, sequenced in a study of cytomegalovirus exposure and HLA in healthy donors (dated by TCRdb to the late 2010s). Libraries were prepared through the immunoSEQ multiplex PCR assay. The multiplex PCR relied on a mix of 60 forward primers for TCR Vbeta segments and 13 reverse primers for TCR Jbeta segments. TCRdb carries this immuneACCESS record with in-frame sequences only. Its versions omit some clonotypes, under half of them owing to an unresolved V gene in the studies checked, with the rest unexplained. The sample records around 150,000 clones, around three quarters of which are singletons. 2.1% of the sample belongs to the ten largest clones. The sequencing input was PBMCs. Every receptor here comes from a middle-aged man in good health and CMV-seronegative.

This clone has more than one count but fewer than ten. The chain carries TRBV15 and TRBJ2-6, with D possibly being TRBD1 (5 bases). V was cut by 0 bases and J by 2 bases, with 11 bases left in between. Germline loops: CDR1 LNHNV, CDR2 YYDKDF (reference sequence). This CDR3 has 17 amino acids. This chain's CDR3 is CATSRDLVGAGANVLTF. CDR3 bases: TGTGCCACCAGCAGAGATTTGGTAGGGGCTGGGGCCAACGTCCTGACTTTC.

The CDR3 DNA sequence: TGCAGCGTTGAGGAAGGAGTTTGTCGCTATGGCTACACCTTC. Translating gives CSVEEGVCRYGYTF. V usage is TRBV29-1 and J usage is TRBJ1-2; D not certain. Germline V CDR1 and CDR2: SQVTM, ANQGSEA. This CDR3 comprises 14 residues. Deletions cut 3 bases from V and 4 bases from J, with 15 bases between.

This clone was picked up a small number of times. J is TRBJ2-2 and V is TRBV4-1, with TRBD2 matching over 14 bases. Per germline, CDR1 MGHRA and CDR2 YSYEKL. This CDR3 is built from 15 residues. J lost 9 bases, V lost 4 bases, and 4 bases had no gene match. CDR3 sequence: CASSRLAGGPRELFF. DNA for the CDR3: TGCGCCAGCAGCCGACTAGCGGGGGGGCCGAGGGAGCTGTTTTTT.

The chain is built from TRBV5-1 and TRBJ1-1; 8 nucleotides line up with TRBD1. V was pared by 2 bases and J by 6 bases, with 6 bases of the junction left unmatched. This CDR3 has 14 residues. Germline V gene sequence: CDR1 SGHRS, CDR2 YFSETQ. CDR3 loop: CASSFAGGYAEAFF. CDR3 nucleotides: TGCGCCAGCAGCTTTGCAGGGGGCTACGCTGAAGCTTTCTTT.

V usage is TRBV9 and J usage is TRBJ2-3, with 9 nucleotides matching TRBD1. With 4 bases clipped from V and 1 base from J, the junction kept 4 bases outside the gene matches. This CDR3 has 15 residues. In germline, CDR1 is SGDLS, CDR2 YYNGEE. In DNA form, the CDR3 reads TGTGCCAGCAGCTTCGGGGACAGGGGCACAGATACGCAGTATTTT. It is translated as CASSFGDRGTDTQYF.

The table lists this clone with a count of one. V is TRBV28 and J is TRBJ2-7; 7 bases are a match to TRBD1. The CDR3 runs to 15 residues. Germline assignment: CDR1 MDHEN and CDR2 SYDVKM. Trimming took 6 bases from V and 2 from J; bases not matched to a gene: 10. The chain's CDR3 is CASRRGGGSPYEQYF. CDR3 DNA sequence: TGTGCCAGCAGACGAGGGGGCGGTTCGCCCTACGAGCAGTACTTC.

The V call is TRBV7-7, the J call TRBJ2-1; a possible D gene is TRBD2 (7 bases). The germline V gene has CDR1 SSHAT and CDR2 FNYEAQ (reference sequence). The CDR3 length is 15 residues. V shed 3 bases and J shed 11 bases, with 20 bases lying between them. CDR3 in amino acids: CASSLGSSEGGQQFF. The CDR3 DNA follows: TGTGCCAGCAGCTTGGGTTCGAGCGAGGGGGGGCAGCAGTTCTTC.

The J gene is TRBJ2-2, the V gene TRBV7-7; 10 nucleotides align to TRBD1. With V trimmed by 5 bases and J by 5 bases, 5 bases remained unmatched. The length of the CDR3 is 15 residues. The V gene's germline CDR1 is SSHAT and CDR2 FNYEAQ (reference sequence). The CDR3 DNA reads as TGTGCCAGCAGCCTCGGGACAGGGGCTACCGGGGAGCTGTTTTTT. Amino acid sequence: CASSLGTGATGELFF.

The rearrangement joins TRBV9 to TRBJ2-1, with 11 bases aligning to TRBD2. J was trimmed by 9 bases and V by 3 bases; bases with no gene match: 8. The CDR3 is made up of 15 amino acids. Looked up from germline, CDR1 is SGDLS and CDR2 is YYNGEE. CDR3 DNA: TGTGCCAGCAGCGACGGGACTAGCGGAAGCCGTGAGCAGTTCTTC. It is translated as CASSDGTSGSREQFF.

This chain uses TRBV4-1 with TRBJ2-1; 7 positions match TRBD2. There are 15 residues in the CDR3. Germline assignment: CDR1 MGHRA and CDR2 YSYEKL. V was clipped by 6 bases and J by 6 bases; unmatched bases: 11. The CDR3 reads CASSRRAGERNEQFF. CDR3 coding DNA: TGCGCCAGCAGTCGTCGGGCGGGAGAACGCAATGAGCAGTTCTTC.

The gene calls are TRBV2 and TRBJ2-5, with 11 bases that match TRBD2. CDR3 length equals 15 residues. V gave up 4 bases and J gave up 1 base; unmatched junction bases: 2. Germline V gene lookup returns CDR1 SNHLY and CDR2 FYNNEI. The CDR3 region is CASSAGLAVQETQYF. CDR3 nucleotide sequence: TGTGCCAGCAGTGCGGGACTAGCGGTCCAAGAGACCCAGTACTTC.

The J gene is TRBJ1-1, the V gene TRBV9, with 10 bases identical to TRBD1. The CDR3 has 13 amino acids. In germline, CDR1 is SGDLS, CDR2 YYNGEE. V was clipped by 0 bases and J by 8 bases; unmatched bases: 1. CDR3 residues: CASSVGTGGEAFF. As DNA, the CDR3 is TGTGCCAGCAGCGTAGGGACAGGGGGAGAAGCTTTCTTT.

The rearrangement links TRBV5-1 to TRBJ2-1; 12 bases map to TRBD2. J gave up 10 bases and V 0 bases, and 5 bases lay outside the gene matches. The CDR3 is 15 residues long. Germline V gene sequence: CDR1 SGHRS, CDR2 YFSETQ. The CDR3 nucleotides read TGCGCCAGCAGCTTGGCTAGCGGGGGGGCTCGGGAGCAGTTCTTC. It is translated as CASSLASGGAREQFF.

This clone occurred once. The chain links TRBV5-1 to TRBJ2-4; tentatively, D is TRBD1 (5 bases). Germline CDR1 is SGHRS and CDR2 is YFSETQ. The CDR3 runs 14 residues. V was pared by 4 bases and J by 8 bases, with 16 bases between. In DNA, the CDR3 is TGCGCCAGCAGCAGGGGCAGAGAAGGTCACATTCAGTACTTC. Amino acids: CASSRGREGHIQYF. The entire variable domain, with the rest obtained from reference TRBV5-1 and TRBJ2-4, is as follows: KAGVTQTPRYLIKTRGQQVTLSCSPISGHRSVSWYQQTPGQGLQFLFEYFSETQRNKGNFPGRFSGRQFSNSRSEMNVSTLELGDSALYLCASSRGREGHIQYFGAGTRLSVL.

This clone showed up just a few times. The V and J genes are TRBV7-9 and TRBJ2-5, with TRBD2 matching over 12 bases. Germline V gene sequence: CDR1 SEHNR, CDR2 FQNEAQ (reference sequence). The trim removed 0 bases at V and 4 bases at J, leaving 9 bases unmatched. The CDR3 runs to 18 residues. The CDR3 DNA is TGTGCCAGCAGCTTAGCGAGGACTAGCGGGGATGGGGGAGAGACCCAGTACTTC. Translating gives CASSLARTSGDGGETQYF.

The chain is built from TRBV10-1 and TRBJ1-1, with unresolved D. Germline CDR1 reads WNHNN; CDR2 reads SYGVQD (reference sequence). Trimming removed 6 bases at V and 0 bases at J, with 8 bases between. CDR3 length equals 13 residues. CDR3 residues: CASSHNMNTEAFF. The CDR3 DNA is TGCGCCAGCAGCCATAACATGAACACTGAAGCTTTCTTT.

V is TRBV5-1 and J is TRBJ1-2, with D unresolved. The CDR3 has 14 residues. Germline CDR1 SGHRS, CDR2 YFSETQ. Trimming took off 0 bases at V and 2 bases at J, with 8 bases between the two ends. The CDR3 bases are TGCGCCAGCAGCTTGGATCCGCAGAACTATGGCTACACCTTC. Amino acids: CASSLDPQNYGYTF.

This chain's CDR3 is CASTRSGIQETQYF. The CDR3 DNA is TGCGCCAGTACCCGGTCGGGGATCCAAGAGACCCAGTACTTC. The chain joins TRBV5-1 to TRBJ2-5; D is perhaps TRBD2 (5 bases). The germline CDR1 and CDR2 sequences are SGHRS and YFSETQ. This CDR3 is 14 amino acids long. V was shortened by 8 bases and J by 1 base, with 15 bases between the two germline ends.